Listed below are T cell receptor beta chains from one sample, sequenced in a study of identical twins. TCRdb fed the 5' RACE reads into MiXCR, producing one record per CDR3 protein. The sample shows roughly 250,000 distinct CDR3 sequences, about 7% of them seen only once. These data also formed part of another study, on yellow fever vaccine responses in identical twins.

Sequenced sample: memory (CD45RO+) T cells sorted from blood. The receptors shown here come from a woman under 30 in good health. Both conserved end residues are part of each CDR3. The D gene is left open where the match is weak. Some rows mark clone size as missing; the rest say once, few, many or name a class of expanded clone.

size	D	V	J	CDR3	DNA
many	NA	TRBV25-1	TRBJ2-7	CASSRDRYEQYF	TGTGCCAGCAGCCGAGATAGGTACGAGCAGTACTTC
many	TRBD1	TRBV12-3/TRBV12-4	TRBJ1-2	CASSFGQVGYTF	TGTGCCAGCAGTTTCGGACAGGTCGGCTACACCTTC
NA	TRBD1	TRBV5-1	TRBJ1-1	CASSPSTGQGRNTEAFF	TGCGCCAGCAGCCCGTCGACGGGACAGGGCAGGAACACTGAAGCTTTCTTT
NA	TRBD2	TRBV11-2	TRBJ2-5	CASSPGLSSGGTSQETQYF	TGTGCCAGCAGCCCAGGGTTGTCTAGCGGGGGGACGAGCCAAGAGACCCAGTACTTC
few	TRBD2	TRBV7-2	TRBJ2-7	CASSLGLAGGLVQQYF	TGTGCCAGCAGCTTAGGACTAGCGGGAGGACTTGTGCAGCAGTACTTC
few	TRBD1	TRBV9	TRBJ2-4	CASSPQTGIPQSIQYF	TGTGCCAGCAGCCCTCAGACAGGGATACCACAGAGCATTCAGTACTTC
few	NA	TRBV4-2	TRBJ2-2	CASSQIKQGGTGELFF	TGTGCCAGCAGCCAAATAAAACAGGGAGGCACCGGGGAGCTGTTTTTT
many	TRBD2	TRBV4-1	TRBJ2-3	CASSRQGGSGVDTQYF	TGCGCCAGCAGCCGCCAAGGGGGTAGCGGGGTAGATACGCAGTATTTT
NA	TRBD1	TRBV11-2	TRBJ1-1	CASSLSQGWSTEAFF	TGTGCCAGCAGCTTGTCACAGGGGTGGTCGACTGAAGCTTTCTTT
NA	NA	TRBV27	TRBJ2-3	CASSMDKAQYF	TGTGCCAGCAGTATGGATAAGGCGCAGTATTTT
NA	NA	TRBV18	TRBJ1-2	CASSPGQVYGYTF	TGTGCCAGCTCACCAGGTCAGGTCTATGGCTACACCTTC
NA	NA	TRBV5-6	TRBJ2-3	CASSLGGRRTYTQYF	TGTGCCAGCAGCTTGGGGGGACGGCGCACGTATACGCAGTATTTT
many	TRBD2	TRBV28	TRBJ2-7	CASSPPPGGLKYEQYF	TGTGCCAGCAGTCCGCCCCCGGGGGGACTAAAGTACGAGCAGTACTTC
few	TRBD2	TRBV15	TRBJ2-1	CATSGTSAYNEQFF	TGTGCCACCAGCGGGACTAGCGCCTACAATGAGCAGTTCTTC
many	NA	TRBV5-6	TRBJ2-5	CASSILGSKETQYF	TGTGCCAGTTCGATACTGGGCTCGAAAGAGACCCAGTACTTC
many	TRBD2	TRBV12-3/TRBV12-4	TRBJ2-1	CASSSSGTAYNEQFF	TGTGCCAGCAGTTCTAGCGGGACTGCCTACAATGAGCAGTTCTTC
few	TRBD2	TRBV4-2	TRBJ2-3	CASSQVAGGGDTQYF	TGTGCCAGCAGCCAAGTAGCGGGGGGCGGAGATACGCAGTATTTT
many	NA	TRBV12-3/TRBV12-4	TRBJ1-5	CASSGGSNQPQHF	TGTGCCAGCAGTGGAGGAAGCAATCAGCCCCAGCATTTT
few	NA	TRBV7-9	TRBJ2-2	CASSLARQANTGELFF	TGTGCCAGCAGCTTAGCCCGGCAGGCGAACACCGGGGAGCTGTTTTTT
NA	NA	TRBV12-3/TRBV12-4	TRBJ1-5	CASRSISNQPQHF	TGTGCCAGCAGGTCGATTAGCAATCAGCCCCAGCATTTT
NA	TRBD2	TRBV6-1	TRBJ2-1	CASSPGGFDNEQFF	TGTGCCAGCAGTCCGGGGGGGTTTGACAATGAGCAGTTCTTC
few	NA	TRBV7-2	TRBJ2-7	CASSLGGGNREQYF	TGTGCCAGCAGCTTAGGAGGGGGAAACCGAGAGCAGTACTTC
many	NA	TRBV12-3/TRBV12-4	TRBJ1-5	CASSFSGAGQPQHF	TGTGCCAGCAGTTTTTCGGGGGCGGGTCAGCCCCAGCATTTT
many	NA	TRBV12-3/TRBV12-4	TRBJ2-2	CASSGNTGELFF	TGTGCCAGCAGTGGGAACACCGGGGAGCTGTTTTTT
many	NA	TRBV5-1	TRBJ2-2	CASSSQGVSGELFF	TGCGCCAGCAGCTCACAGGGAGTATCCGGGGAGCTGTTTTTT
few	NA	TRBV4-2	TRBJ2-5	CASSKDRTQETQYF	TGTGCCAGCAGCAAGGACAGAACCCAAGAGACCCAGTACTTC
once	TRBD1	TRBV2	TRBJ2-3	CASRRTGLNTQYF	TGTGCCAGCAGGAGGACAGGCTTAAATACGCAGTATTTT
NA	NA	TRBV18	TRBJ2-7	CASSRGENEQYF	TGTGCCAGCTCACGGGGGGAGAACGAGCAGTACTTC
many	NA	TRBV7-9	TRBJ1-1	CASSLDGGRRDTEAFF	TGTGCCAGCAGCTTAGACGGGGGGCGCAGGGACACTGAAGCTTTCTTT
few	TRBD2	TRBV3-1	TRBJ2-2	CASVPSGGTGELFF	TGTGCCAGCGTGCCTAGCGGGGGCACCGGGGAGCTGTTTTTT
NA	TRBD2	TRBV4-2	TRBJ2-5	CASSQESGGETQYF	TGTGCCAGCAGCCAAGAGAGCGGGGGGGAGACCCAGTACTTC
NA	TRBD1	TRBV5-6	TRBJ2-1	CASSSRDRGNYNEQFF	TGTGCCAGCAGCTCCCGGGACAGGGGAAACTACAATGAGCAGTTCTTC
NA	NA	TRBV5-7	TRBJ1-1	CASSLVGIPEAFF	TGTGCCAGCAGCTTGGTGGGGATCCCTGAAGCTTTCTTT
many	TRBD1	TRBV10-3	TRBJ1-2	CAISRTGQEYGYTF	TGTGCCATCAGTCGGACAGGCCAGGAGTATGGCTACACCTTC
few	TRBD2	TRBV10-3	TRBJ2-3	CAISPGPTSATDTQYF	TGTGCCATCAGCCCGGGCCCGACTAGCGCTACAGATACGCAGTATTTT
few	NA	TRBV5-6	TRBJ1-1	CASSPTGRTEAFF	TGTGCCAGCAGCCCCACAGGGCGCACTGAAGCTTTCTTT
few	NA	TRBV4-2	TRBJ2-1	CASSQEGTGSINEQFF	TGTGCCAGCAGCCAAGAGGGGACGGGATCTATCAATGAGCAGTTCTTC
NA	TRBD1	TRBV20-1	TRBJ2-1	CSASPMGQGSHEQFF	TGCAGTGCTAGTCCTATGGGACAGGGGAGCCATGAGCAGTTCTTC
few	NA	TRBV28	TRBJ1-6	CASNPGGYNSPLHF	TGTGCCAGCAACCCCGGCGGCTATAATTCACCCCTCCACTTT
few	NA	TRBV6-5	TRBJ1-3	CASSYSAGIGNTIYF	TGTGCCAGCAGTTACTCGGCAGGGATAGGAAACACCATATATTTT
many	TRBD2	TRBV27	TRBJ2-5	CASSPRLAGALQETQYF	TGTGCCAGCAGTCCCCGACTAGCGGGAGCCCTCCAAGAGACCCAGTACTTC
many	NA	TRBV4-1	TRBJ1-4	CASSQSTGIDNEKLFF	TGCGCCAGCAGCCAATCCACAGGGATCGATAATGAAAAACTGTTTTTT
many	NA	TRBV6-1	TRBJ2-7	CASSPQPGAYEQYF	TGTGCCAGCAGCCCCCAGCCAGGGGCCTACGAGCAGTACTTC
NA	NA	TRBV3-1	TRBJ1-3	CASQLSPFSGNTIYF	TGTGCCAGCCAGTTGTCTCCTTTCTCTGGAAACACCATATATTTT
few	TRBD1	TRBV5-4	TRBJ2-2	CASSGRTGLGELFF	TGTGCCAGCAGCGGGAGGACAGGGCTTGGGGAGCTGTTTTTT
many	NA	TRBV10-3	TRBJ2-7	CAMGARSYEQYF	TGTGCCATGGGGGCAAGATCATACGAGCAGTACTTC
few	NA	TRBV10-3	TRBJ2-1	CAISDQLSSYNEQFF	TGTGCCATCAGTGATCAACTTAGCTCCTACAATGAGCAGTTCTTC
few	TRBD2	TRBV4-1	TRBJ2-1	CASSQDGLAGVNEQFF	TGCGCCAGCAGCCAAGATGGACTAGCGGGGGTCAATGAGCAGTTCTTC
NA	NA	TRBV4-1	TRBJ2-5	CASSHPGHGFQETQYF	TGCGCCAGCAGCCATCCGGGACACGGGTTTCAAGAGACCCAGTACTTC
many	TRBD1	TRBV25-1	TRBJ2-7	CASSGPDRGLGEQYF	TGTGCCAGCAGTGGTCCGGACAGGGGCTTGGGGGAGCAGTACTTC
NA	NA	TRBV7-8	TRBJ1-3	CASSLVPGWNTIYF	TGTGCCAGCAGCTTAGTACCGGGGTGGAACACCATATATTTT
few	NA	TRBV20-1	TRBJ2-1	CSARVGSSTNNEQFF	TGCAGTGCTAGAGTTGGGTCTTCTACTAACAATGAGCAGTTCTTC
NA	NA	TRBV5-1	TRBJ1-2	CASSQRPGGNYGYTF	TGCGCCAGCAGTCAAAGACCGGGGGGGAACTATGGCTACACCTTC